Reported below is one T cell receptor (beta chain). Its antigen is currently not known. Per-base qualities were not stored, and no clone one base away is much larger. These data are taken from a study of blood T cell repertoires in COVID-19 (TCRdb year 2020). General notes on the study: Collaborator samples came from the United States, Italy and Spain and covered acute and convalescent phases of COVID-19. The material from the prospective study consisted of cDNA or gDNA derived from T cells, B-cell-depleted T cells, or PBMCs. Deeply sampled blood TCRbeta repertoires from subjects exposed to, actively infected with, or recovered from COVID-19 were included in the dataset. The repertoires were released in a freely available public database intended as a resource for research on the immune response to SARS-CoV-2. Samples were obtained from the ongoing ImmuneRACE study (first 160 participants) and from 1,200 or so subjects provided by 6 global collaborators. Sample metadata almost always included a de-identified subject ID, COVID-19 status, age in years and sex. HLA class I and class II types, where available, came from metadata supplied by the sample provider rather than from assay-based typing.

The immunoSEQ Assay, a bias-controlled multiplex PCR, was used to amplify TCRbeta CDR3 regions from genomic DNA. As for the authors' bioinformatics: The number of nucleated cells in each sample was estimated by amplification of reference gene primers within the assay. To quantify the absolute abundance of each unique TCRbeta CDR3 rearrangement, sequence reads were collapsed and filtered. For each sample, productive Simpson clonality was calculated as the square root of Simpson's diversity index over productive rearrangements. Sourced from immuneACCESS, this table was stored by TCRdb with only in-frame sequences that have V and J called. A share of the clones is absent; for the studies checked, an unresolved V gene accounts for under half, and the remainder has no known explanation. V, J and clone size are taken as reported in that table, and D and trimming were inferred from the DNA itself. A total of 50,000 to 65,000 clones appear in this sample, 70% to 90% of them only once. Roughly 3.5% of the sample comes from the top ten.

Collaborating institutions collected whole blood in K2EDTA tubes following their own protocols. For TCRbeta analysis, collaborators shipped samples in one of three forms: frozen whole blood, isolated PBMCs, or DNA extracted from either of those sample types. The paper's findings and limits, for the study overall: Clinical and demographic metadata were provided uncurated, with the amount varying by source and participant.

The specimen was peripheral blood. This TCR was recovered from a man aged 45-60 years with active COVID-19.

The CDR3 reads CASSHTEGSGTDTQYF. The sequence in DNA is TGCGCCAGCAGCCACACCGAGGGCAGTGGCACAGATACGCAGTATTTT. The sequence joins TRBV4-1 to TRBJ2-3, and the D gene may be TRBD2, 5 bases matching. V is reduced by 3 bases and J by 1 base, leaving a spacing of 14 bases between them. CDR1 is given as MGHRA and CDR2 as YSYEKL, both from the germline V gene. Spanning cysteine to phenylalanine, the CDR3 consists of 16 amino acids. Here the CDR3 DNA is all that survives: 48 bases in frame from base 1.